This TCR beta chain was profiled in a study of cytomegalovirus exposure and HLA in healthy donors. Concerning this clone: Antigen: not known.

The CDR3 loop spans 16 amino acids. Germline V lookup: CDR1 SGHRS, CDR2 YFSETQ. The V gene end was trimmed by 4 bases and the J gene end by 2 bases; junction bases not matched to a gene: 8. Study conclusions and caveats: Available immune exposure information covered CMV serostatus only. Most TCR beta V segments were productive about 90% or about 30% of the time in an earlier analysis.

Primers included in the PCR were 60 Vbeta and 13 Jbeta primers. TCRdb keeps only in-frame clones here, not all; method: immunoSEQ multiplex PCR. Of 95,000 to 110,000 clones listed, approximately 80% were seen once; the top ten hold 1.5% to 2%. Source material: PBMCs. This sequence joins TRBV5-1 and TRBJ2-3; 9 bases match TRBD1. The TCR originated in a woman between 40 and 50 years old in good health and CMV-seronegative. CDR3 sequence: CASSGGQGSVTDTQYF. CDR3 coding DNA: TGCGCCAGCAGCGGCGGACAGGGGTCTGTCACAGATACGCAGTATTTT.